These 15 T cell receptor beta chains were all obtained from the same sample, sequenced in a study of cytomegalovirus exposure and HLA in healthy donors. PCR was performed using 60 Vbeta and 13 Jbeta primers. The table came from immunoSEQ multiplex PCR; TCRdb's copy has only in-frame clones and leaves some out. The sample records more than 110,000 clones, 80% being singletons. The specimen sequenced was PBMCs. These receptors all come from a man over 45 in good health and CMV-seronegative.

This chain uses TRBV27 with TRBJ2-5; possibly TRBD1 for D (5 bases). The V gene lost 2 bases and the J gene lost 7 bases, with 17 bases spanning the gap. The CDR3 has 15 amino acids. Germline CDR1 and CDR2: MNHEY and SMNVEV (reference sequence). The CDR3 is CASSLIQGTKRTQYF. In DNA form, the CDR3 reads TGTGCCAGCAGTTTAATCCAGGGTACCAAGAGGACCCAGTACTTC.

The chain combines TRBV7-2 with TRBJ1-3, with TRBD1 identical over 7 bases. Germline trimming cut 5 bases from V and 1 base from J; bases unmatched to any gene: 14. The CDR3 length is 18 residues. Germline CDR1 SGHTA, CDR2 FQGNSA. The CDR3 DNA reads as TGTGCCAGCAGCACGCCGACAGGGCCACACTATTCTGGAAACACCATATATTTT. Its translation is CASSTPTGPHYSGNTIYF.

The chain carries TRBV5-1 and TRBJ2-7, with D possibly matching TRBD1 (6 bases). Trimming left V 0 bases short and J 3 bases short, with 7 bases between. The CDR3 is made up of 13 amino acids. Looked up from germline, CDR1 is SGHRS and CDR2 is YFSETQ. The CDR3 spells CASSLAQGYEQYF. As DNA, the CDR3 is TGCGCCAGCAGCTTGGCACAGGGCTACGAGCAGTACTTC.

This clone was found a few times. This chain connects TRBV5-1 to TRBJ2-5; 10 bases align to TRBD1. The trim removed 0 bases at V and 1 base at J, leaving 6 bases unmatched. CDR1 is SGHRS, CDR2 YFSETQ, per germline. This CDR3 spans 17 amino acids. The CDR3 region has the DNA TGCGCCAGCAGCTTGGCCCGGACAGGGGGGCCCCAAGAGACCCAGTACTTC. This gives the protein CASSLARTGGPQETQYF.

This clone was recorded a few times. CDR3 coding DNA: TGTGCCAGCAGCTTAGCCGGTCGAGCGGGAGCATCCTACGAGCAGTACTTC. It yields the protein CASSLAGRAGASYEQYF. The chain has TRBV7-2 and TRBJ2-7; 8 nucleotides match TRBD2. The CDR3 consists of 17 residues. CDR1 and CDR2 (germline): SGHTA, FQGNSA. Losses at the gene ends were 0 bases for V and 1 base for J; bases not matched to a gene: 8.

The V gene is TRBV5-6, the J gene TRBJ2-1; a possible D gene is TRBD2 (6 bases). Trimming took off 0 bases at V and 0 bases at J, with 10 bases between the two ends. The CDR3 is 16 amino acids. Germline V CDR1 and CDR2: SGHDT, YYEEEE. CDR3 DNA: TGTGCCAGCAGCTTGGACTTCGGGAGCTCCTACAATGAGCAGTTCTTC. Encoded protein: CASSLDFGSSYNEQFF.

The V and J genes are TRBV25-1 and TRBJ1-2; D is possibly TRBD1 (5 bases). This CDR3 has 16 residues. Germline loops: CDR1 MGHDK, CDR2 SYGVNS. Trimming shortened V by 3 bases and J by 0 bases, and 14 bases separated the two germline ends. The CDR3 here is CASSDPHRGANYGYTF. The CDR3 nucleotides read TGTGCCAGCAGTGATCCTCATCGGGGGGCTAACTATGGCTACACCTTC.

V is TRBV6-5 and J is TRBJ1-1; D unresolved. This CDR3 is 13 amino acids long. Germline loops: CDR1 MNHEY, CDR2 SVGAGI. Deletions cut 5 bases from V and 5 bases from J, with 12 bases between. CDR3 coding DNA: TGTGCCAGCAGTCCCCAATTCGGGACTGAAGCTTTCTTT. It translates to CASSPQFGTEAFF.

This clone was recorded a few times. V usage is TRBV7-9 and J usage is TRBJ2-1; TRBD2 matches at 11 bases. The CDR3 length is 19 residues. The germline CDR1 and CDR2 sequences are SEHNR and FQNEAQ (reference sequence). V was clipped by 1 base and J by 1 base; unmatched bases: 9. CDR3 in amino acids: CASSLVLLAGAGSYNEQFF. The CDR3 nucleotides are TGTGCCAGCAGCTTAGTCTTACTAGCGGGAGCGGGGTCCTACAATGAGCAGTTCTTC.

This clone has a single count. The chain couples TRBV6-5 to TRBJ1-1, with 11 bases fitting TRBD1. The germline V gene has CDR1 MNHEY and CDR2 SVGAGI. The CDR3 is made up of 15 amino acids. Germline trimming cut 0 bases from V and 3 bases from J; bases unmatched to any gene: 0. CDR3 in DNA: TGTGCCAGCAGTTACTCGGACAGGGGGCACACTGAAGCTTTCTTT. Translating it yields CASSYSDRGHTEAFF.

The count of this clone is one. This sequence joins TRBV5-4 and TRBJ1-5; D ambiguous. V was clipped by 8 bases and J by 0 bases, with 12 bases between them. Germline V CDR1 and CDR2: SGHNT, YYREEE (reference sequence). The CDR3 length is 14 residues. The CDR3 loop reads CARLSRNSNQPQHF. CDR3 in DNA: TGTGCCAGACTTTCGAGGAATAGCAATCAGCCCCAGCATTTT.

This clone showed up just a few times. The CDR3 spells CASSYSLDQPQHF. Written as DNA, the CDR3 is TGTGCCAGCAGTTACTCGCTAGATCAGCCCCAGCATTTT. V is TRBV6-5 and J is TRBJ1-5; no firm D call. Trimming left V 0 bases short and J 5 bases short, with 5 bases between. Germline V lookup: CDR1 MNHEY, CDR2 SVGAGI. This CDR3 has 13 residues.

The sample holds a few counts of this clone. The chain joins TRBV30 to TRBJ1-2; D unclear. V lost 4 bases, J lost 0 bases, and 12 bases lay in between. CDR3 length: 14 residues. Per the germline V gene, CDR1 is GTSNPN and CDR2 is SVGIG (reference sequence). Here the CDR3 DNA reads TGTGCCTGGATCTCAGAGGAGGCTAACTATGGCTACACCTTC. It specifies CAWISEEANYGYTF. The variable domain in full, with the rest retrieved from reference TRBV30 and TRBJ1-2, is SQTIHQWPATLVQPVGSPLSLECTVEGTSNPNLYWYRQAAGRGLQLLFYSVGIGQISSEVPQNLSASRPQDRQFILSSKKLLLSDSGFYLCAWISEEANYGYTFGSGTRLTVV.

This clone has only a few counts. The chain employs TRBV7-9 and TRBJ1-1; a weak D match, TRBD1 (6 bases). V dropped 4 bases and J dropped 7 bases, with 16 bases sitting between them. This CDR3 contains 14 residues. Germline V CDR1 and CDR2: SEHNR, FQNEAQ (reference sequence). The CDR3 DNA follows: TGTGCCAGCAGCTCCCCGGACAGATTTTTTGAAGCTTTCTTT. Translation: CASSSPDRFFEAFF.

This clone was counted only a few times. V usage is TRBV7-9 and J usage is TRBJ2-1, with 11 nucleotides matching TRBD2. There are 17 residues in the CDR3. V was pared by 5 bases and J by 8 bases, with 14 bases of the junction left unmatched. Germline V gene lookup returns CDR1 SEHNR and CDR2 FQNEAQ (reference sequence). Here the CDR3 reads CASSLKAVAGGRDEQFF. The CDR3 DNA sequence: TGTGCCAGCAGCCTAAAAGCGGTAGCGGGGGGGCGTGATGAGCAGTTCTTC. The variable domain in full, completed from reference TRBV7-9 and TRBJ2-1, reads DTGVSQNPRHKITKRGQNVTFRCDPISEHNRLYWYRQTLGQGPEFLTYFQNEAQLEKSRLLSDRFSAERPKGSFSTLEIQRTEQGDSAMYLCASSLKAVAGGRDEQFFGPGTRLTVL.